The 10 T cell receptor beta chains reported below all come from one sample, sequenced in a study of shared clonotypes between healthy human individuals. Using immunoSEQ multiplex PCR, the repertoire was profiled, and TCRdb retains in-frame clones only, with some absent. The table records 100,000 or so clones, about 71% of them present only once. Sequencing was carried out using memory CD8+ T cells sorted from blood. Stated subset: CD45RO+ cells pooled with CCR7-negative TemRA cells. Source of these receptors: a woman in her twenties or thirties in good health.

The chain joins TRBV6-4 to TRBJ2-3, with a possible D match to TRBD2 (5 bases). The V gene lost 4 bases and the J gene lost 0 bases, with 17 bases spanning the gap. Germline V lookup: CDR1 MRHNA, CDR2 SNTAGT. This CDR3 region has 17 residues. This CDR3 reads CASSATAEPTSTDTQYF. Written as DNA, the CDR3 is TGTGCCAGCAGTGCCACAGCGGAACCTACTAGCACAGATACGCAGTATTTT.

The rearrangement uses TRBV19 and TRBJ2-3, with D possibly matching TRBD2 (5 bases). Germline V CDR1 and CDR2: LNHDA, SQIVND (reference sequence). The CDR3 loop spans 11 amino acids. Trimming took 6 bases from V and 13 from J, leaving 14 bases between them. The CDR3 coding sequence is TGTGCCAGTAGAATGAACCTAGCTGAGTATTTT. This encodes CASRMNLAEYF.

The chain links TRBV27 to TRBJ1-1, with 9 nucleotides matching TRBD1. Germline CDR1 reads MNHEY; CDR2 reads SMNVEV (reference sequence). Germline trimming cut 10 bases from V and 0 bases from J; bases unmatched to any gene: 3. The CDR3 length is 13 residues. The DNA for the CDR3 is TGTGCCATCGGGACAGGGATGAACACTGAAGCTTTCTTT. Residues: CAIGTGMNTEAFF.

This clone occurred once. This chain links TRBV18 with TRBJ1-5; unclear D gene. Germline-derived CDR1 and CDR2 are KGHSH and LQKENI. V lost 0 bases, J lost 4 bases, and 10 bases lay in between. The CDR3 has 15 residues. This CDR3 is CASSPPGELNQPQHF. The DNA for the CDR3 is TGTGCCAGCTCACCACCCGGGGAACTGAATCAGCCCCAGCATTTT.

This chain connects TRBV6-4 to TRBJ2-1; 8 bases are shared with TRBD2. The J segment lost 7 bases and the V segment lost 3 bases, leaving 8 bases of the junction unmatched. The CDR3 has 15 amino acids. Germline CDR1 reads MRHNA; CDR2 reads SNTAGT. The chain's CDR3 is CASSEASGSGNEQFF. CDR3 DNA: TGTGCCAGCAGTGAAGCAAGCGGGAGTGGTAATGAGCAGTTCTTC.

The chain links TRBV21-1 to TRBJ1-1. TRBV21-1 is a documented pseudogene. CDR3 size: 13 residues. CDR3 coding DNA: TGTGCCAGCAGCAAAAACGGGGGGATGGAAGCTTTCTTT. Residues: CASSKNGGMEAFF.

The J gene is TRBJ1-2, the V gene TRBV5-1, with TRBD1 as a possible D gene (5 bases). Germline CDR1 is SGHRS and CDR2 is YFSETQ. The CDR3 has 18 amino acids. The germline V and J ends were trimmed by 4 bases and 1 base, with 23 bases remaining between them. The CDR3 DNA is TGCGCCAGCAGCCTCGGAGGCTTGGCAGGGAGGTTTAACTATGGCTACACCTTC. Amino acid sequence: CASSLGGLAGRFNYGYTF.

The rearrangement joins TRBV6-5 to TRBJ2-7; D is undetermined. The CDR3 has 13 amino acids. V lost 0 bases, J lost 0 bases, and 3 bases lay in between. The germline CDR1 and CDR2 sequences are MNHEY and SVGAGI. The DNA of the CDR3 is TGTGCCAGCAGTTACTCCGCCTCCTACGAGCAGTACTTC. It is translated as CASSYSASYEQYF.

This clone has a handful of counts. Other DNA sequences in the same sample also yield this CDR3. The V and J genes are TRBV9 and TRBJ2-5, with TRBD1 matching 11 bases. Trimming cost V 0 bases and J 5 bases; bases outside gene matches: 3. The CDR3 contains 15 residues. From germline, CDR1 is SGDLS and CDR2 YYNGEE. CDR3 residues: CASSVGGTGGETQYF. CDR3 coding DNA: TGTGCCAGCAGCGTAGGGGGGACAGGGGGTGAGACCCAGTACTTC.

The rearrangement links TRBV7-9 to TRBJ1-1; no clear D. CDR3 length: 15 residues. V dropped 1 base and J dropped 2 bases, with 11 bases sitting between them. CDR1 is SEHNR, CDR2 FQNEAQ, per germline (reference sequence). As DNA, the CDR3 is TGTGCCAGCAGCTTAGGTTGGCTCATTAACACTGAAGCTTTCTTT. This encodes CASSLGWLINTEAFF.